The 24 T cell receptor beta chains given below trace back to one sample, sequenced in a study of T cells in Graves' hyperthyroidism and ophthalmopathy. RNA transcripts served as the template for amplifying TCR beta CDR3 regions. The HTBI set primed first-round TCR CDR3 RT-PCR. TCRdb processed the multiplex PCR reads anew with MiXCR; each CDR3 protein has one entry. The sample holds 300,000 to 400,000 distinct CDR3 sequences; 21% are singletons and the top ten take 50%. The sequenced sample consisted of blood. The source is a woman aged 50 to 65 with Graves' hyperthyroidism.

The chain uses TRBV30 and TRBJ2-3; D unresolved. Per the germline V gene, CDR1 is GTSNPN and CDR2 is SVGIG (reference sequence). Trimming removed 2 bases at V and 1 base at J, with 7 bases between. The CDR3 is 13 amino acids. CDR3 nucleotide sequence: TGTGCCTGGAGTTTAGCTGGCACAGATACGCAGTATTTT. This translates into CAWSLAGTDTQYF. The full variable domain, completed using reference TRBV30 and TRBJ2-3, is SQTIHQWPATLVQPVGSPLSLECTVEGTSNPNLYWYRQAAGRGLQLLFYSVGIGQISSEVPQNLSASRPQDRQFILSSKKLLLSDSGFYLCAWSLAGTDTQYFGPGTRLTVL.

Ten or more counts support this clonotype. The V gene is TRBV3-1, the J gene TRBJ2-7, with D maybe TRBD2 (7 bases). The CDR3 spans 15 residues. Trimming cost V 5 bases and J 5 bases, with 19 bases left between them. Germline V gene sequence: CDR1 LGHDT, CDR2 YNNKEL (reference sequence). The CDR3 is CASSNTFGGHNEQYF. The CDR3 DNA follows: TGTGCCAGCAGCAACACGTTCGGGGGGCACAACGAGCAGTACTTC.

This sequence joins TRBV20-1 and TRBJ2-7; 9 bases fit TRBD2. Trimming at V came to 2 bases and at J to 4 bases, leaving 6 bases not matched to a gene. Looked up from germline, CDR1 is DFQATT and CDR2 is SNEGSKA (reference sequence). This CDR3 has 14 residues. The CDR3: CSARIAGVMYEQYF. The CDR3 DNA follows: TGCAGTGCTAGAATAGCGGGAGTTATGTACGAGCAGTACTTC.

Many counts were recorded for this clonotype. The rearrangement uses TRBV11-2 and TRBJ2-3, with TRBD2 matching over 12 bases. V was clipped by 5 bases and J by 4 bases; unmatched bases: 7. Germline loops: CDR1 SGHAT, CDR2 FQNNGV. There are 16 residues in the CDR3. The CDR3 is CASSLGLAGRADTQYF. In DNA form, the CDR3 reads TGTGCCAGCAGCCTTGGACTAGCGGGGAGGGCAGATACGCAGTATTTT.

This clonotype was recorded many times. The gene calls are TRBV20-1 and TRBJ2-1, with D possibly TRBD1 on 5 matching bases. The V end was cut by 5 bases, the J end by 9 bases, with 14 bases between. The germline V gene encodes CDR1 DFQATT and CDR2 SNEGSKA (reference sequence). This CDR3 has 12 amino acids. The CDR3 protein is CSAGSRDAEQFF. Here the CDR3 DNA reads TGCAGTGCTGGATCCAGGGATGCTGAGCAGTTCTTC.

This clonotype was detected ten times or more. The J gene is TRBJ2-7, the V gene TRBV28, with 8 positions matching TRBD2. J was trimmed by 6 bases and V by 4 bases; bases with no gene match: 2. CDR1 is MDHEN and CDR2 is SYDVKM in the germline V gene. This CDR3 comprises 12 residues. CDR3 protein: CASSWTSREQYF. The CDR3, as DNA: TGTGCCAGCAGTTGGACTAGCCGCGAGCAGTACTTC.

This clonotype was seen a handful of times. The rearrangement links TRBV19 to TRBJ1-2; 7 positions agree with TRBD1. Trimming cost V 8 bases and J 8 bases; bases outside gene matches: 8. CDR3 size: 12 residues. The germline V gene has CDR1 LNHDA and CDR2 SQIVND (reference sequence). The CDR3 loop reads CASYKGARGYTF. The CDR3 DNA is TGTGCCAGTTATAAGGGGGCGCGGGGCTACACCTTC. Complete variable domain (other parts from reference TRBV19 and TRBJ1-2): DGGITQSPKYLFRKEGQNVTLSCEQNLNHDAMYWYRQDPGQGLRLIYYSQIVNDFQKGDIAEGYSVSREKKESFPLTVTSAQKNPTAFYLCASYKGARGYTFGSGTRLTVV.

This sequence joins TRBV12-3 or TRBV12-4 and TRBJ2-5, with TRBD2 identical over 11 bases. This CDR3 is 16 amino acids long. Trimming removed 6 bases from V and 5 bases from J; junction bases left unmatched: 11. The CDR3 loop is CASRTLAGGTLETQYF. Written as DNA, the CDR3 is TGTGCCAGCAGGACCCTAGCGGGGGGCACCCTGGAGACCCAGTACTTC.

This clonotype has ten or more counts. J is TRBJ2-5 and V is TRBV5-1, with 12 nucleotides matching TRBD2. Germline V CDR1 and CDR2: SGHRS, YFSETQ. V gave up 4 bases and J gave up 5 bases; unmatched junction bases: 6. The length of the CDR3 is 15 residues. The CDR3 DNA follows: TGCGCCAGCAGCCGGCTAGCGGGGGGGCTTGAGACCCAGTACTTC. This gives the protein CASSRLAGGLETQYF. The full variable domain, with the rest looked up from reference TRBV5-1 and TRBJ2-5, is KAGVTQTPRYLIKTRGQQVTLSCSPISGHRSVSWYQQTPGQGLQFLFEYFSETQRNKGNFPGRFSGRQFSNSRSEMNVSTLELGDSALYLCASSRLAGGLETQYFGPGTRLLVL.

This clonotype came up a few times. The CDR3 spells CASIVGGQNSPLHF. The CDR3 DNA sequence: TGTGCCAGCATCGTTGGGGGGCAGAATTCACCCCTCCACTTT. V usage is TRBV28 and J usage is TRBJ1-6, with D maybe TRBD1 (6 bases). V lost 7 bases to trimming and J lost 7 bases, with 14 bases between them. Germline CDR1 and CDR2: MDHEN and SYDVKM. This CDR3 has 14 residues.

This chain links TRBV2 with TRBJ2-1; D is unresolved. The CDR3 consists of 11 residues. CDR1 and CDR2 from the germline V gene are SNHLY and FYNNEI. The V end lost 6 bases, the J end lost 6 bases, and 6 bases lay between the germline ends. The DNA for the CDR3 is TGTGCCAGCAGGGACGTCAATGAGCAGTTCTTC. Amino acid sequence: CASRDVNEQFF.

Here the CDR3 reads CASSLAGPNSPLHF. The DNA for the CDR3 is TGCGCCAGCAGCTTGGCGGGACCGAATTCACCCCTCCACTTT. The J gene is TRBJ1-6, the V gene TRBV5-1; the D gene is possibly TRBD1 (5 bases). The V end was cut by 0 bases, the J end by 7 bases, with 8 bases between. The CDR3 runs to 14 residues. CDR1 and CDR2 (germline): SGHRS, YFSETQ.

Many counts were recorded for this clonotype. V usage is TRBV20-1 and J usage is TRBJ1-6, with 10 bases fitting TRBD1. Germline CDR1 reads DFQATT; CDR2 reads SNEGSKA (reference sequence). Germline trimming cut 2 bases from V and 7 bases from J; bases unmatched to any gene: 5. CDR3 length: 15 amino acids. Here the CDR3 DNA reads TGCAGTGCTAGATCCGAGGGACAGGGGAATTCACCCCTCCACTTT. Translating it yields CSARSEGQGNSPLHF.

The sample holds many counts of this clonotype. This rearrangement joins TRBV7-9 to TRBJ1-1, with D tentatively TRBD1 (6 bases). Trimming took off 6 bases at V and 4 bases at J, with 12 bases between the two ends. Germline values: CDR1 SEHNR, CDR2 FQNEAQ (reference sequence). This CDR3 is built from 13 residues. The DNA for the CDR3 is TGTGCCAGCAGGCTACAGGGAGGCACTGAAGCTTTCTTT. Protein product: CASRLQGGTEAFF.

This rearrangement joins TRBV24-1 to TRBJ1-5; D call uncertain. V dropped 7 bases and J dropped 3 bases, with 18 bases sitting between them. Germline V CDR1 and CDR2: KGHDR, SFDVKD. This CDR3 contains 16 residues. CDR3 nucleotide sequence: TGTGCCACCAGGCAGCTGCGGGCCAGAGTCAATCAGCCCCAGCATTTT. Its protein product is CATRQLRARVNQPQHF.

V is TRBV5-5 and J is TRBJ2-3; unclear D gene. CDR3 size: 11 residues. Germline assignment: CDR1 SGHKS and CDR2 YYEKEE (reference sequence). Trimming took 4 bases from V and 9 from J, leaving 9 bases between them. CDR3 region: CASSTQVTQYF. The DNA of the CDR3 is TGTGCCAGCAGCACCCAGGTGACGCAGTATTTT.

The V gene is TRBV27, the J gene TRBJ1-4, with D unclear. CDR1 MNHEY and CDR2 SMNVEV come from the germline V gene (reference sequence). The CDR3 covers 15 residues. Trimming took 4 bases from V and 7 from J, leaving 16 bases between them. The CDR3 bases are TGTGCCAGCAGTTCTCGGACCCTACGGGGTGAAAAACTGTTTTTT. It translates to CASSSRTLRGEKLFF.

The chain joins TRBV2 to TRBJ1-1; D is ambiguous. The germline CDR1 and CDR2 sequences are SNHLY and FYNNEI. The length of the CDR3 is 10 residues. Trimming removed 7 bases at V and 11 bases at J, with 11 bases between. The CDR3 region is CASKGGYAFF. The CDR3 nucleotides read TGTGCCAGCAAGGGAGGGTACGCTTTCTTT.

Only a few counts were recorded for this clonotype. The V call is TRBV7-9, the J call TRBJ1-6; the match to TRBD1 covers 8 bases. The V and J ends lost 5 bases and 7 bases, in that order; junction bases with no gene match: 16. The CDR3 totals 18 residues. Germline loops: CDR1 SEHNR, CDR2 FQNEAQ (reference sequence). In DNA, the CDR3 is TGTGCCAGCAGCCAGGACAGGGATGATCCTTGGGTGAATTCACCCCTCCACTTT. It yields the protein CASSQDRDDPWVNSPLHF.

This chain connects TRBV7-9 to TRBJ1-1; weak D call: TRBD1 (6 bases). This CDR3 contains 16 residues. Germline V CDR1 and CDR2: SEHNR, FQNEAQ (reference sequence). Trimming shortened V by 5 bases and J by 1 base, and 17 bases separated the two germline ends. The DNA of the CDR3 is TGTGCCAGCAGCCCCCGTTCTACAGGGTGGAACACTGAAGCTTTCTTT. Protein: CASSPRSTGWNTEAFF.

This clonotype was recorded many times. This chain connects TRBV20-1 to TRBJ2-1; 8 bases agree with TRBD2. The germline V gene has CDR1 DFQATT and CDR2 SNEGSKA (reference sequence). With 4 bases clipped from V and 5 bases from J, the junction kept 4 bases outside the gene matches. The CDR3 has 13 residues. The CDR3 DNA is TGCAGTGCTAAAGAAGCGGGGGACAATGAGCAGTTCTTC. Amino acids: CSAKEAGDNEQFF.

This chain uses TRBV6-1 with TRBJ2-4; perhaps TRBD2 as D (5 bases). Germline V CDR1 and CDR2: MNHNS, SASEGT. The ends were cut back, 7 bases at V and 4 bases at J, with 14 bases in the middle. The CDR3 has 14 amino acids. As DNA, the CDR3 is TGTGCCAGCACAGTCCCGAGGGATAAAAACATTCAGTACTTC. It translates to CASTVPRDKNIQYF.

Ten or more counts support this clonotype. The chain combines TRBV19 with TRBJ1-2; TRBD1 aligns across 9 bases. Germline loops: CDR1 LNHDA, CDR2 SQIVND (reference sequence). V dropped 3 bases and J dropped 5; count of bases not matched to a gene: 10. This CDR3 is 16 amino acids long. CDR3 loop: CASSILVTGGRYGYTF. The CDR3, as DNA: TGTGCCAGTAGTATCCTTGTAACAGGGGGCCGGTATGGCTACACCTTC.

This sequence joins TRBV20-1 and TRBJ2-5; unclear D gene. Trimming took off 0 bases at V and 10 bases at J, with 15 bases between the two ends. The CDR3 has 13 amino acids. Germline values: CDR1 DFQATT, CDR2 SNEGSKA (reference sequence). The CDR3 region is CSAREMSRKIQYF. CDR3 sequence (DNA): TGCAGTGCTAGAGAGATGAGTAGGAAGATCCAGTACTTC.